The clone carrying this T cell receptor beta chain was counted once. Adults between roughly 18 and 90 years of age took part from under 30 US areas. Assay used: immunoSEQ multiplex PCR; TCRdb lists only in-frame clones, some missing. The profile shows approximately 260,000 clones, around 88% of them singletons. This specimen comes from a study of blood T cell repertoires in COVID-19. Study as a whole: Sample material is recorded as cDNA or gDNA derived from T cells, B-cell-depleted T cells, or PBMCs.

Germline CDR1 reads KGHDR; CDR2 reads SFDVKD. V was clipped by 2 bases and J by 0 bases, with 16 bases between them. The CDR3 totals 18 residues. V gene TRBV24-1 combines with J gene TRBJ2-1, with TRBD2 as a possible D gene (6 bases). Input material: PBMCs or T cells enriched from blood (not recorded which). The source of this sequence is a middle-aged woman with acute COVID-19. The DNA of the CDR3 is TGTGCCACCAGTGATTCCCCCTTTACCGGGAGCTCCTACAATGAGCAGTTCTTC. It yields the protein CATSDSPFTGSSYNEQFF.